The 15 T cell receptor beta chains reported below all come from one sample, sequenced in a study of regulatory T cells in long-lasting Graves disease (dated by TCRdb to the early 2020s). The sample's time point label is to be understood as: persistent/refractory GD, antithyroid drugs over 5 years with positive TRAb. For both TCR sequencing and RNA sequencing, RNA was extracted from PBMCs in TRIzol. The library was prepared using multiplex PCR. Instrument on record: Illumina HiSeq 4000. TCR beta libraries were built with iRepertoire HTBI primers and Arm-PCR amplification of CDR3 regions. TCRdb trimmed the raw reads at Q25, called clones with MiXCR and kept productive beta chains. Records with the same CDR3 protein are collapsed into one entry carrying the most frequent genes and DNA. Present in this sample are hundreds of thousands of distinct CDR3 sequences, roughly 21% of which were seen just once. Together, the top ten hold roughly 13% of the sample.

The sample consisted of peripheral blood mononuclear cells (PBMCs), taken when the disease was refractory, from a patient treated with antithyroid drugs. These receptors were collected from a female donor with Graves disease.

The chain uses TRBV28 and TRBJ2-7, with TRBD1 identical over 9 bases. The CDR3 totals 12 residues. Germline assignment: CDR1 MDHEN and CDR2 SYDVKM. V gave up 5 bases and J gave up 6 bases; unmatched junction bases: 2. The DNA of the CDR3 is TGTGCCAGCAGTACGACAGGGGGCGAGCAGTACTTC. Protein sequence: CASSTTGGEQYF.

This clonotype has at least ten counts. CDR3 in DNA: TGTGCCAGCAGCTTGTTGGGCACAGGGATGAACACTGAAGCTTTCTTT. Encoded protein: CASSLLGTGMNTEAFF. The V and J genes are TRBV5-8 and TRBJ1-1, with D possibly TRBD1 on 6 matching bases. Per the germline V gene, CDR1 is SGHTS and CDR2 is YDEGEE. Trimming removed 1 base from V and 0 bases from J, with 13 bases in between. CDR3 length equals 16 residues.

As regards this clonotype: Its ends do not fully match the called genes, so a read error is possible. The chain links TRBV19 to TRBJ1-1; weak D call: TRBD1 (5 bases). The CDR3 runs 12 residues. Looked up from germline, CDR1 is LNHDA and CDR2 is SQIVND (reference sequence). CDR3 nucleotides: TGTGCCAGTAGTATAGACCAGGGATGGCCGATCTTT. Its protein is CASSIDQGWPIF.

There are many counts of this clonotype. This chain joins TRBV27 and TRBJ2-7; TRBD1 is a possible D gene (5 bases). CDR1 is MNHEY, CDR2 SMNVEV, per germline (reference sequence). The V gene lost 5 bases and the J gene lost 3 bases, with 20 bases spanning the gap. This CDR3 has 16 residues. The CDR3, as DNA: TGTGCCAGCAGTCTCCAGGGTCACGGAACCTACTACGAGCAGTACTTC. Translating it yields CASSLQGHGTYYEQYF.

Concerning this clonotype itself: A much larger clone is a single base away; this may be a read error. The chain joins TRBV11-2 to TRBJ1-4; unclear D gene. The CDR3 sequence is 15 residues long. CDR1 SGHAT and CDR2 FQNNGV come from the germline V gene. The CDR3 region has the DNA TGTACCAGCAGTTTAAGCCCTTCGGCTAATGAAAAACTGTTTTTT. Residues: CTSSLSPSANEKLFF.

This clonotype was counted a few times. The rearrangement joins TRBV20-1 to TRBJ2-7; 9 bases are shared with TRBD1. Germline V gives CDR1 DFQATT, CDR2 SNEGSKA (reference sequence). There are 13 residues in the CDR3. V lost 6 bases, J lost 2 bases, and 5 bases stayed unmatched. The CDR3 is CSATGTGTYEQYF. CDR3 DNA: TGCAGTGCAACCGGGACAGGGACCTACGAGCAGTACTTC.

CDR3 in amino acids: CASSWGQGFDEKLFF. CDR3 sequence (DNA): TGCGCCAGCAGCTGGGGACAGGGGTTCGATGAAAAACTGTTTTTT. V is TRBV5-1 and J is TRBJ1-4; 10 positions match TRBD1. V dropped 3 bases and J dropped 6; count of bases not matched to a gene: 5. The CDR3 runs 15 residues. Germline V gene data show CDR1 as SGHRS and CDR2 as YFSETQ.

The J gene is TRBJ1-4, the V gene TRBV29-1; possibly TRBD1 for D (6 bases). CDR1 SQVTM and CDR2 ANQGSEA come from the germline V gene. CDR3 length equals 13 residues. Trimming stripped 6 bases from V and 12 bases from J, with 20 bases between. The CDR3 coding sequence is TGCAGCGTCGGCGACAGGAGGTCGTTGGAACTGTTTTTT. Amino acids: CSVGDRRSLELFF.

J is TRBJ2-2 and V is TRBV6-1; D is possibly TRBD1 (6 bases). The V and J ends lost 5 bases and 7 bases respectively, with 11 bases between them. The CDR3 is made up of 13 amino acids. The germline CDR1 and CDR2 sequences are MNHNS and SASEGT. This CDR3 reads CASSTGRVGELFF. CDR3 DNA sequence: TGTGCCAGCAGTACAGGGCGAGTCGGGGAGCTGTTTTTT.

The rearrangement joins TRBV7-2 to TRBJ2-1; possible D gene TRBD2, 6 bases. V was pared by 1 base and J by 6 bases, with 16 bases between. Germline assignment: CDR1 SGHTA and CDR2 FQGNSA. The length of the CDR3 is 16 residues. CDR3 DNA: TGTGCCAGCAGCTTAGTTGGGGGGAGTGCAGGCAATGAGCAGTTCTTC. Translating gives CASSLVGGSAGNEQFF.

This clonotype was counted many times. This sequence joins TRBV5-1 and TRBJ2-5, with D tentatively TRBD1 or TRBD2 (5 bases each). CDR3 size: 16 residues. CDR1 SGHRS and CDR2 YFSETQ come from the germline V gene. Trimming left V 4 bases short and J 1 base short, with 17 bases between. The CDR3 region has the DNA TGCGCCAGCAGCCAACGGCCGGGACCAATCCAAGAGACCCAGTACTTC. This sequence encodes CASSQRPGPIQETQYF.

This clonotype was seen more than once but under ten times. The V and J genes are TRBV28 and TRBJ2-5, with D maybe TRBD1 (6 bases). The CDR3 is 14 amino acids. V gave up 4 bases and J gave up 9 bases, with 18 bases separating them. Germline CDR1 reads MDHEN; CDR2 reads SYDVKM. CDR3 coding DNA: TGTGCCAGCAGTTCTCCATCATACAGGGCCCCCCAGTACTTC. Amino acid sequence: CASSSPSYRAPQYF.

J is TRBJ1-1 and V is TRBV30; 9 bases are a match to TRBD1. V dropped 7 bases and J dropped 5; count of bases not matched to a gene: 17. Germline assignment: CDR1 GTSNPN and CDR2 SVGIG (reference sequence). The CDR3 has 16 residues. The CDR3 nucleotides read TGTGCCTACATCCGGGACAGGGCATTTCGAAGTACTGAAGCTTTCTTT. Amino acid sequence: CAYIRDRAFRSTEAFF.

This clonotype has only a few counts. V usage is TRBV20-1 and J usage is TRBJ1-6; TRBD1 aligns across 9 bases. V lost 6 bases, J lost 8 bases, and 8 bases stayed unmatched. The CDR3 contains 14 residues. The germline CDR1 and CDR2 sequences are DFQATT and SNEGSKA (reference sequence). The CDR3 spells CSARAGTGHSPLHF. The CDR3 DNA sequence: TGCAGTGCAAGGGCCGGGACAGGGCATTCACCCCTCCACTTT.

The chain joins TRBV7-9 to TRBJ1-6, with D unclear. CDR3 size: 13 residues. The V gene lost 0 bases and the J gene lost 10 bases, with 7 bases spanning the gap. CDR1 is SEHNR and CDR2 is FQNEAQ in the germline V gene (reference sequence). CDR3 nucleotides: TGTGCCAGCAGCTTAGCGCTAAGCTCACCCCTCCACTTT. Translated: CASSLALSSPLHF.